Following are 30 T cell receptor beta chains from one sample sequenced in a study of metastatic and nonmetastatic thyroid tumors. TCRdb re-processed the PCR reads through MiXCR. The sample yields 25,000 to 30,000 clones, 14% to 15% seen once. Each patient came to thyroid surgery without any prior treatment (of any kind). Sequenced material: blood. Receptor source: a female donor with papillary thyroid cancer or a benign thyroid nodule (not recorded which). Some clones in this sample may be carry-over from other donors' samples.

The V and J genes are TRBV24-1 and TRBJ2-1; 13 bases fit TRBD2. The germline V gene encodes CDR1 KGHDR and CDR2 SFDVKD. Trimming took 3 bases from V and 10 from J; bases not matched to a gene: 11. This CDR3 has 17 amino acids. This CDR3 is CATSDDPGLAGALEQFF. The CDR3 region has the DNA TGTGCCACCAGTGATGATCCCGGACTAGCGGGGGCCCTAGAGCAGTTCTTC.

This clone was seen at least ten times. J is TRBJ2-2 and V is TRBV7-2; no clear D. Trimming removed 4 bases from V and 7 bases from J, with 16 bases in between. Germline CDR1 SGHTA, CDR2 FQGNSA. This CDR3 is 15 amino acids long. The CDR3 loop reads CASSSYRRNGGELFF. The CDR3 nucleotides are TGTGCCAGCAGCTCTTACCGGAGAAATGGCGGGGAGCTGTTTTTT.

This clone was detected ten times or more. J is TRBJ1-4 and V is TRBV19, with 9 bases fitting TRBD1. In germline, CDR1 is LNHDA, CDR2 SQIVND (reference sequence). This CDR3 spans 15 amino acids. The junction had 6 bases not matched to a gene; V was cut back by 5 bases and J by 5 bases. The CDR3 bases are TGTGCCAGTAGTCTTTCCGGGACAGGGAATGAAAAACTGTTTTTT. It translates to CASSLSGTGNEKLFF.

This clone was seen ten or more times. The gene calls are TRBV3-1 and TRBJ1-2, with D perhaps matching TRBD1 (6 bases). The germline gives CDR1 LGHDT, CDR2 YNNKEL (reference sequence). V shed 0 bases and J shed 1 base, with 9 bases lying between them. The CDR3 is 15 residues long. The CDR3 region is CASSQDLGGNYGYTF. CDR3 coding DNA: TGTGCCAGCAGCCAAGATTTAGGGGGTAACTATGGCTACACCTTC.

This clone was seen repeatedly, ten times or more. Being one base from a much bigger clone, this may be a read error. The V and J genes are TRBV20-1 and TRBJ1-1; a weak D match, TRBD1 (5 bases). Between the trimmed V and J ends, which lost 2 bases and 5 bases, there was a span of 15 bases. The CDR3 contains 14 residues. Germline V gene data show CDR1 as DFQATT and CDR2 as SNEGSKA (reference sequence). CDR3 nucleotides: TGCAGTGCTAGATTAGGGGCGGGTAGGACTGAAGCTTTCTTT. Amino acids: CSARLGAGRTEAFF.

This clone came up many times. V gene TRBV3-1 combines with J gene TRBJ1-1, with D possibly being TRBD1 (6 bases). CDR3 length: 16 amino acids. Trimming pared 0 bases from V and 1 base from J, leaving 12 bases between. The V gene's germline CDR1 is LGHDT and CDR2 YNNKEL (reference sequence). The CDR3 sequence is CASSQESRTANTEAFF. CDR3 nucleotides: TGTGCCAGCAGCCAAGAAAGCCGGACAGCGAACACTGAAGCTTTCTTT.

This clone was seen ten or more times. CDR3 protein: CASSSDLGLADNTGELFF. The CDR3, as DNA: TGTGCCAGCAGCAGCGACCTCGGACTAGCGGATAACACCGGGGAGCTGTTTTTT. V is TRBV28 and J is TRBJ2-2, with 10 bases lining up with TRBD2. Germline loops: CDR1 MDHEN, CDR2 SYDVKM. V was clipped by 6 bases and J by 2 bases; unmatched bases: 12. The CDR3 totals 18 residues.

In this sample, this clone turned up many times. The V and J genes are TRBV6-5 and TRBJ1-3, with TRBD1 matching over 8 bases. Germline-derived CDR1 and CDR2 are MNHEY and SVGAGI. The CDR3 consists of 19 residues. V lost 11 bases, J lost 0 bases, and 21 bases stayed unmatched. As DNA, the CDR3 is TGTGCCTTCTCCCCAGGGGGCAGGGGGATTCGATACTCTGGAAACACCATATATTTT. Residues: CAFSPGGRGIRYSGNTIYF.

The rearrangement joins TRBV30 to TRBJ2-6; D is perhaps TRBD2 (5 bases). Germline V gives CDR1 GTSNPN, CDR2 SVGIG (reference sequence). There are 12 residues in the CDR3. Trimming stripped 5 bases from V and 4 bases from J, with 6 bases between. The CDR3 loop reads CAWGGGANVLTF. CDR3 DNA: TGTGCCTGGGGAGGCGGGGCCAACGTCCTGACTTTC. Full variable domain (missing parts from reference TRBV30 and TRBJ2-6): SQTIHQWPATLVQPVGSPLSLECTVEGTSNPNLYWYRQAAGRGLQLLFYSVGIGQISSEVPQNLSASRPQDRQFILSSKKLLLSDSGFYLCAWGGGANVLTFGAGSRLTVL.

This clone was detected many times. Written as DNA, the CDR3 is TGTGCCACCTCACCAGGATCGAGCTCCTACAATGAGCAGTTCTTC. Its translation is CATSPGSSSYNEQFF. The gene calls are TRBV6-1 and TRBJ2-1; D gene unclear. Between the trimmed V and J ends, which lost 10 bases and 0 bases, there was a span of 16 bases. This CDR3 contains 15 residues. CDR1 and CDR2 from the germline V gene are MNHNS and SASEGT.

This clone has ten or more counts. V is TRBV6-2 or TRBV6-3 and J is TRBJ2-1, with 14 bases lining up with TRBD2. The ends lost 10 bases at V and 3 bases at J; junction bases unmatched: 2. The CDR3 contains 14 residues. Germline-derived CDR1 and CDR2 are MNHEY and SVGEGT. The CDR3 nucleotides are TGTGCCACCGGGACTAGCGGGAGCTACAATGAGCAGTTCTTC. This gives the protein CATGTSGSYNEQFF.

The rearrangement links TRBV11-2 to TRBJ2-7; TRBD2 might be the D (6 bases). This CDR3 comprises 14 residues. V was cut by 3 bases and J by 1 base, with 10 bases left in between. Germline V lookup: CDR1 SGHAT, CDR2 FQNNGV. CDR3 sequence: CASSLRDVSYEQYF. The CDR3 nucleotides are TGTGCCAGCAGCTTGCGGGACGTATCCTACGAGCAGTACTTC.

This clone showed up many times. It may be a read error: a sequence one base away is much more abundant. The sample carries other DNA sequences with the same CDR3. The V and J genes are TRBV12-3 or TRBV12-4 and TRBJ1-1; D perhaps matches TRBD1 (5 bases). The V gene lost 3 bases and the J gene lost 6 bases, with 14 bases spanning the gap. CDR3 length: 14 residues. In DNA form, the CDR3 reads TGTGCCAGCAGTTTCGGGCAGGGATCCTCTGAAGCTTTCTTT. It encodes CASSFGQGSSEAFF.

A few counts support this clone. The germline gene is not matched at one end of the junction; a read error may be the cause. The CDR3 region has the DNA TGTGCCAGCATCGGACTAGCGGGTGGAGAGGACGAGCAGCACTTC. Protein sequence: CASIGLAGGEDEQHF. The V gene is TRBV28, the J gene TRBJ2-7, with 11 bases that match TRBD2. Germline V CDR1 and CDR2: MDHEN, SYDVKM. This CDR3 comprises 15 residues.

This clone has at least ten counts. V usage is TRBV28 and J usage is TRBJ1-5; no definite D call. Germline V gene data show CDR1 as MDHEN and CDR2 as SYDVKM. V gave up 1 base and J gave up 5 bases, with 3 bases separating them. The CDR3 sequence is 12 residues long. For the CDR3, the DNA is TGTGCCAGCAGTTTATTGTATCAGCCCCAGCATTTT. As protein: CASSLLYQPQHF.

CDR3 region: CASSQSQGGARGYEQYF. In DNA form, the CDR3 reads TGCGCCAGCTCCCAGAGCCAGGGGGGGGCCAGGGGATACGAGCAGTACTTC. The chain combines TRBV4-1 with TRBJ2-7; D might be TRBD1 or TRBD2, each matching 7 bases. The germline gives CDR1 MGHRA, CDR2 YSYEKL. The CDR3 covers 17 residues. V was pared by 8 bases and J by 4 bases, with 27 bases between.

This clone was observed many times. The CDR3 region is CASSPAGGYEQYF. As DNA, the CDR3 is TGTGCCAGCAGCCCCGCGGGGGGGTACGAGCAGTACTTC. The genes are TRBV9 and TRBJ2-7, with TRBD2 matching 9 bases. The CDR3 is 13 residues long. CDR1 and CDR2 from the germline V gene are SGDLS and YYNGEE. Trimming took 4 bases from V and 4 from J; bases not matched to a gene: 3.

This clone was observed at least ten times. The chain recombines TRBV5-1 with TRBJ2-1; D gene uncertain. Germline V lookup: CDR1 SGHRS, CDR2 YFSETQ. This CDR3 region has 11 residues. V dropped 5 bases and J dropped 8 bases, with 8 bases sitting between them. The chain's CDR3 is CASRLGDEQFF. CDR3 coding DNA: TGCGCCAGCAGGCTGGGCGATGAGCAGTTCTTC.

This clone has a count of ten or more. The V call is TRBV19, the J call TRBJ1-2, with a weak D call TRBD1 (5 bases). The V and J ends lost 3 bases and 4 bases respectively, with 6 bases between them. Per the germline V gene, CDR1 is LNHDA and CDR2 is SQIVND (reference sequence). The length of the CDR3 is 12 residues. The CDR3 here is CASSMGPYGYTF. CDR3 nucleotide sequence: TGTGCCAGTAGTATGGGACCCTATGGCTACACCTTC.

This clone was detected a few times. A junction boundary mismatches the germline segment, possibly from a read error. The chain is built from TRBV6-1 and TRBJ1-5; 7 bases agree with TRBD1. CDR1 is MNHNS and CDR2 is SASEGT in the germline V gene. The CDR3 covers 15 residues. CDR3 sequence reads: CASTEAGGSNRPQHF. DNA of the CDR3: TGTGCCAGCACAGAGGCAGGGGGTTCCAATCGGCCCCAGCATTTT.

This clone was seen once. Other DNA sequences from this sample encode an identical CDR3 as well. This chain uses TRBV30 with TRBJ2-7; tentatively, D is TRBD1 or TRBD2 (5 bases each). The CDR3 loop spans 14 amino acids. V gave up 0 bases and J gave up 2 bases, with 11 bases separating them. CDR1 is GTSNPN, CDR2 SVGIG, per germline (reference sequence). Here the CDR3 DNA reads TGTGCCTGGAGTGTAGCAGGGACGGCCTACGAGCAGTACTTC. It specifies CAWSVAGTAYEQYF.

The table lists this clone with many counts. The chain uses TRBV30 and TRBJ1-1; D is ambiguous. V lost 1 base to trimming and J lost 7 bases, with 7 bases between them. The CDR3 spans 11 residues. Germline CDR1 is GTSNPN and CDR2 is SVGIG (reference sequence). CDR3 sequence (DNA): TGTGCCTGGAGTGCCTCCGTTGAAGCTTTCTTT. Translating gives CAWSASVEAFF.

This clone was picked up many times. The CDR3: CASSVGPGGSEKLFF. CDR3 DNA sequence: TGTGCCAGCAGCGTAGGTCCAGGGGGCAGTGAAAAACTGTTTTTT. The V call is TRBV9, the J call TRBJ1-4, with 8 bases identical to TRBD1. J was trimmed by 7 bases and V by 0 bases; bases with no gene match: 5. The germline gives CDR1 SGDLS, CDR2 YYNGEE. This CDR3 spans 15 amino acids.

This clone was seen many times. The chain is built from TRBV7-9 and TRBJ1-5; tentative D call: TRBD1 (5 bases). This CDR3 region has 13 residues. The germline V gene has CDR1 SEHNR and CDR2 FQNEAQ (reference sequence). Trimming took off 5 bases at V and 3 bases at J, with 8 bases between the two ends. The CDR3, as DNA: TGTGCCAGCAGCCACGGGGCCAATCAGCCCCAGCATTTT. This encodes CASSHGANQPQHF.

In this sample, this clone turned up many times. The rearrangement uses TRBV28 and TRBJ2-1, with 7 bases lining up with TRBD1. From germline, CDR1 is MDHEN and CDR2 SYDVKM. This CDR3 spans 17 amino acids. Trimming cost V 1 base and J 3 bases; bases outside gene matches: 9. The CDR3 reads CASSLLSGTDYYNEQFF. For the CDR3, the DNA is TGTGCCAGCAGTTTATTGTCCGGGACAGACTACTACAATGAGCAGTTCTTC.

This clone was recorded many times. The rearrangement uses TRBV6-1 and TRBJ1-2; D is perhaps TRBD1 (5 bases). Trimming took 5 bases from V and 6 from J, leaving 10 bases between them. This CDR3 comprises 12 residues. From germline, CDR1 is MNHNS and CDR2 SASEGT. The CDR3 spells CASSSRDDGYTF. In DNA, the CDR3 is TGTGCCAGCAGTTCCCGGGACGATGGCTACACCTTC.

The chain uses TRBV5-8 and TRBJ2-5, with D possibly TRBD2 on 5 matching bases. The CDR3 contains 14 residues. In germline, CDR1 is SGHTS, CDR2 YDEGEE. The CDR3 bases are TGTTCTAGCAGCTTGGACGGAAACCAAGAGACCCAGTACTTC. Translating gives CSSSLDGNQETQYF.

Ten or more counts support this clone. The V gene is TRBV9, the J gene TRBJ2-5; the D gene is possibly TRBD1 (5 bases). V was cut by 0 bases and J by 5 bases, with 8 bases left in between. CDR3 length: 13 amino acids. CDR1 and CDR2 from the germline V gene are SGDLS and YYNGEE. The CDR3 protein is CASSVEAGETQYF. The DNA for the CDR3 is TGTGCCAGCAGCGTAGAGGCAGGGGAGACCCAGTACTTC.

This clone was found many times. V is TRBV7-3 and J is TRBJ2-2; a possible D gene is TRBD2 (5 bases). Looked up from germline, CDR1 is SGHTA and CDR2 is FQGTGA. CDR3 length equals 13 residues. V lost 8 bases, J lost 5 bases, and 12 bases lay in between. Here the CDR3 reads CASRFTGTGELFF. The CDR3 coding sequence is TGTGCCAGCCGTTTTACGGGAACCGGGGAGCTGTTTTTT.

This clone was counted ten times or more. The chain links TRBV25-1 to TRBJ2-7, with 11 positions matching TRBD2. The V segment lost 4 bases and the J segment 1 base; nucleotides outside the gene matches: 6. The CDR3 has 16 amino acids. Germline CDR1 and CDR2: MGHDK and SYGVNS. CDR3 in amino acids: CASSVILAGGSYEQYF. The CDR3 DNA sequence: TGTGCCAGCAGTGTAATTCTAGCGGGAGGATCCTACGAGCAGTACTTC.